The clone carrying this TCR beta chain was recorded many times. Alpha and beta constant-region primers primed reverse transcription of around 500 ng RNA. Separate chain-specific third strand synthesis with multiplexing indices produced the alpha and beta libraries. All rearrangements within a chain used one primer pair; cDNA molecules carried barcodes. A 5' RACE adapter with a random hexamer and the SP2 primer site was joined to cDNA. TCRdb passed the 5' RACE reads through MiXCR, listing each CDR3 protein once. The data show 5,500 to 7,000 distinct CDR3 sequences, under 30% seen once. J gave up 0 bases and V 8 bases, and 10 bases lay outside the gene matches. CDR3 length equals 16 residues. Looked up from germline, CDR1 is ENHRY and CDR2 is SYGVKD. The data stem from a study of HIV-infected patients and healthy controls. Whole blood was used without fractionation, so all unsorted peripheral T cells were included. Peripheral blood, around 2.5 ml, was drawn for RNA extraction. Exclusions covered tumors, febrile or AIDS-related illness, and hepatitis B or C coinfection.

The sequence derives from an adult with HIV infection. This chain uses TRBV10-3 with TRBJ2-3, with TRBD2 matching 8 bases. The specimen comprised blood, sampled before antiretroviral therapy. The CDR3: CAIRRGGGTSTDTQYF. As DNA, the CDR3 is TGTGCCATCCGTCGGGGGGGTGGGACTAGCACAGATACGCAGTATTTT.